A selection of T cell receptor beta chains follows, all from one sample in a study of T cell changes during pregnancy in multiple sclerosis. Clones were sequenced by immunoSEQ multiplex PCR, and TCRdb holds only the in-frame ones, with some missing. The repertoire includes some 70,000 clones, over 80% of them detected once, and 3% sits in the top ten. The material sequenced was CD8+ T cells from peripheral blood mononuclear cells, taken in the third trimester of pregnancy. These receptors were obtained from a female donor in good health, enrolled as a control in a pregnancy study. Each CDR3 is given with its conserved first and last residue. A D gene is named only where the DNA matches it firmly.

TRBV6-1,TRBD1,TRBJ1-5,CASSVDRGNQPQHF,TGTGCCAGCAGTGTGGACAGGGGTAATCAGCCCCAGCATTTT
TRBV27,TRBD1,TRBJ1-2,CASMVSTGGTYGYTF,TGTGCCAGCATGGTTTCGACAGGGGGAACCTATGGCTACACCTTC
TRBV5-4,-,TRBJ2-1,CASSLVEDGYNEQFF,TGTGCCAGCAGCTTGGTGGAGGACGGTTACAATGAGCAGTTCTTC
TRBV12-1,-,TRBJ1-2,CASSFEDRAADGYTF,TGTGCCAGCAGCTTTGAAGACAGGGCGGCGGATGGCTACACCTTC
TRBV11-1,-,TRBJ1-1,CASSLLRVGTEAFF,TGTGCCAGCAGCTTACTCAGGGTTGGAACTGAAGCTTTCTTT
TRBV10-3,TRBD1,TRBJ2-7,CASGQGRLYEQYF,TGCGCATCTGGACAGGGGCGGTTGTACGAGCAGTACTTC
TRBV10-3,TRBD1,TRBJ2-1,CAIRSVLQGDEQFF,TGTGCCATCAGGTCTGTCTTACAGGGGGATGAGCAGTTCTTC
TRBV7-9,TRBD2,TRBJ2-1,CASSSLAGARINEQFF,TGTGCCAGCAGCTCTCTAGCGGGGGCCAGAATAAATGAGCAGTTCTTC
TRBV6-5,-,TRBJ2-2,CASSYSLGATGELFF,TGTGCCAGCAGTTACTCTTTGGGGGCCACCGGGGAGCTGTTTTTT
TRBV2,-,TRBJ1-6,CASSEGVAGEGDSPLHF,TGTGCCAGCAGTGAAGGTGTCGCGGGGGAAGGGGATTCACCCCTCCACTTT